This T cell receptor beta chain was identified in a study of beta chain features in type 1 diabetes. Study-level results: There was a moderate but significant shortening of TCRB CDR3s in all four CD4+ subsets of Type 1 diabetes patients. At VDJ recombination sites, type 1 diabetes patients had fewer insertions and more deleted nucleotides.

Germline V gives CDR1 SQVTM, CDR2 ANQGSEA. V trimming: 7 bases; J trimming: 0 bases; junction bases outside the gene matches: 9. The length of the CDR3 is 15 residues. Regarding this clone: The antigen is undetermined.

Investigators reverse transcribed all isolated RNA, so they sequenced expressed TCRB transcripts. The method was immunoSEQ multiplex PCR; TCRdb's version includes in-frame clones alone and lacks a portion of them. This sample yields 240,000 or so clones, of which about a fifth are seen a single time; about 0.027% belongs to the top ten. Sample: naive CD4+ T cells from blood. The source of this sequence is a woman in her thirties or forties with type 1 diabetes. V is TRBV29-1 and J is TRBJ2-7; 10 bases agree with TRBD2. CDR3 in DNA: TGCAGCGCGGCGACCGGGACTAGCGCCTCCTACGAGCAGTACTTC. Protein sequence: CSAATGTSASYEQYF.